These T cell receptor beta chains were read from a single sample in a study of Graves' ophthalmopathy and Graves' hyperthyroidism. TCRdb analysed the multiplex PCR reads with MiXCR anew, one entry per CDR3 protein. The data hold over 650,000 distinct CDR3 sequences, with more than 40% observed a single time. The specimen was peripheral blood. These receptors all stem from an adult man with Graves' ophthalmopathy. The CDR3 runs from the conserved cysteine through the conserved F or W. Each record gives: clone size, V gene, D gene, J gene, CDR3 DNA, CDR3 protein. The D gene is left open where the match is weak. The size of a clone is reported for some rows only, either as once, few or many, or as a class for expanded clones.

>many|TRBV7-8|-|TRBJ2-7
TGTGCCAGCAGCTTACCCCCAGGGGGACTAGGAGGGTACGAGCAGTACTTC
CASSLPPGGLGGYEQYF
>many|TRBV7-6|-|TRBJ1-2
TGTGCCAGCAGCCATGGGACGCACTATGGCTACACCTTC
CASSHGTHYGYTF
>many|TRBV20-1|-|TRBJ1-3
TGCAGTGCTAGCTCCGGGGTAGGGTCTGGAAACACCATATATTTT
CSASSGVGSGNTIYF
>many|TRBV6-5|-|TRBJ1-2
TGTGCCAGCAGCCCACAGGGTGACTATGGCTACACCTTC
CASSPQGDYGYTF
>-|TRBV2|TRBD1|TRBJ1-2
TGTGCCAGCAGTCCGGGACAGGGGGCTTGGTGCACCTTC
CASSPGQGAWCTF
>few|TRBV20-1|-|TRBJ1-2
TGCAGTGCTTTGGGAGGTGGGGGCGACGACTATGGCTACACCTTC
CSALGGGGDDYGYTF
>-|TRBV29-1|TRBD1|TRBJ2-5
TGCAGCAGTTCCGGACAGGAAGAGACCCAGTACTTC
CSSSGQEETQYF
>few|TRBV7-9|-|TRBJ2-5
TGTGCCAGCAGCTTACGAGTGGGGCAAGAGACCCAGTACTTC
CASSLRVGQETQYF
>-|TRBV25-1|-|TRBJ1-4
TGTGCCAGCAGTGGACAAGTTGAAAAACTGTTTTTT
CASSGQVEKLFF
>-|TRBV2|-|TRBJ2-7
TGTGCCAGCGTTGAACCCGGGACGGATTTTGGGGAGCAGTACTTC
CASVEPGTDFGEQYF
>many|TRBV10-3|-|TRBJ1-2
TGTGCCATCAGTGACCTGGGTCCTTCTAATGGCTACACCTTC
CAISDLGPSNGYTF
>-|TRBV7-9|TRBD1|TRBJ1-1
TGTGCCAGCAGCCCGGACAGGGGGACAGCCTCAAAAGCTTTCTTT
CASSPDRGTASKAFF
>many|TRBV7-2|-|TRBJ2-7
TGTGCCAGCAGCTTAGAGGGGTCTTCCTACGAGCAGTACTTC
CASSLEGSSYEQYF
>-|TRBV15|-|TRBJ1-1
TGTGCCAGCGTTGGGAGGGCCACTGAAGCTTTCTTT
CASVGRATEAFF
>-|TRBV7-9|TRBD1|TRBJ2-5
TGTGCCAGCAGGAGGGGGCCCCATCAGGCGGATGAGACCCAGTACTTC
CASRRGPHQADETQYF
>many|TRBV5-1|-|TRBJ1-1
TGCGCCAGCAGCCCCCTGGGAGATGAAGCTTTCTTT
CASSPLGDEAFF
>few|TRBV7-9|-|TRBJ1-5
TGTGCCAGCTCAGCGAGGGAGGATCAGCCCCAGCATTTT
CASSAREDQPQHF
>many|TRBV7-8|-|TRBJ1-4
TGTGCCAGCAGCTTACAGGGAGCGGGTGAAAAACTGTTTTTT
CASSLQGAGEKLFF
>many|TRBV5-1|-|TRBJ1-3
TGCGCCAGCAGCTCGGGACTCAGCTCTGGAAACACCATATATTTT
CASSSGLSSGNTIYF
>once|TRBV20-1|TRBD1|TRBJ1-5
TGCAGTGCCGGACAGGGTACCGCCGAGCATTTT
CSAGQGTAEHF
>many|TRBV25-1|TRBD2|TRBJ2-5
TGTGCCAGCAGTGGTATAGCGGGAGGGGGTGAGACCCAGTACTTC
CASSGIAGGGETQYF
>many|TRBV15|TRBD2|TRBJ2-7
TGTGCCACCAGCAGAGGAGCGGGAGGGCCCGAGCAGTACTTC
CATSRGAGGPEQYF
>many|TRBV20-1|-|TRBJ1-2
TGCAGTGCTAGCCATCCCACTAACTATGGCTACACCTTC
CSASHPTNYGYTF
>-|TRBV29-1|TRBD2|TRBJ2-2
TGCAGCTTTTGGGCTAGCGGCACCGGGGAGCTGTTTTTT
CSFWASGTGELFF
>many|TRBV19|-|TRBJ1-3
TGTGCCAGTAGCCCGCGGACAAGCTCTGGAAACACCATATATTTT
CASSPRTSSGNTIYF
>-|TRBV7-2|-|TRBJ1-4
TGTGCCAGCAGCTTATGGCAGGGGCCGAAACTGTTTTTT
CASSLWQGPKLFF
>-|TRBV7-9|-|TRBJ1-6
TGTGCCAGCAGTAGGGGGGACCAAAATTCACCCCTCCACTTT
CASSRGDQNSPLHF
>-|TRBV2|TRBD1|TRBJ1-2
TGTGCCAGCAGTGAAGCCTGGGACAGGGGGCACGATGGCTACACCTTC
CASSEAWDRGHDGYTF
>-|TRBV10-3|-|TRBJ1-5
TGTGCCAGCAGTTTATCGGGGGCAGGGAGCAATCAGCCCCAGCATTTT
CASSLSGAGSNQPQHF
>-|TRBV11-1|TRBD1|TRBJ2-7
TGTGCCAGCACCGAAACAGGGGCCGAGCAGTACTTC
CASTETGAEQYF
>many|TRBV7-6|-|TRBJ1-1
TGTGCCAGCAGCCCCAGCCCGGGCCTGAACACTGAAGCTTTCTTT
CASSPSPGLNTEAFF
>few|TRBV12-3/TRBV12-4|-|TRBJ2-3
TGTGCCAGCAGTTTGGTAACAGATACGCAGTATTTT
CASSLVTDTQYF
>-|TRBV14|TRBD1|TRBJ1-6
TGTGCCAGCAGCCAACGAGGACAGGGCGAGACTTCACCCCTCCACTTT
CASSQRGQGETSPLHF
>many|TRBV11-2|-|TRBJ1-6
TGTGCCAGCGGAAGGGTTGGTTCACCCCTCCACTTT
CASGRVGSPLHF
>many|TRBV29-1|TRBD1|TRBJ1-1
TGCAGCGCCCTCGACAGGGACACTGAAGCTTTCTTT
CSALDRDTEAFF
>many|TRBV7-8|TRBD1|TRBJ1-2
TGTGCCAGCAGCCAAGACGTACAGGGGTGGCGTGGCTACACCTTC
CASSQDVQGWRGYTF
>-|TRBV7-3|TRBD1|TRBJ1-2
TGTGCCAGCAGTAACAGGGGGTGGGGTGGCTACACCTTC
CASSNRGWGGYTF
>-|TRBV24-1|TRBD2|TRBJ2-3
TGTGCCACCAGTGATGAGGCGGGGGGCACAGATACGCAGTATTTT
CATSDEAGGTDTQYF
>many|TRBV19|-|TRBJ1-6
TGTGCCAGTAGTCGGGTTAATTCACCCCTCCACTTT
CASSRVNSPLHF
>once|TRBV15|-|TRBJ2-5
TGTGCCACCAGCAGAGTCGGGATGCAAGAGACCCAGTACTTC
CATSRVGMQETQYF
>few|TRBV20-1|TRBD2|TRBJ2-2
TGCAGTGCCAGCGGGGGGACCGGGGAGCTGTTTTTT
CSASGGTGELFF
>many|TRBV7-9|-|TRBJ2-7
TGTGCCAGCAGCTTTGTTTACGGCCCGAGCCAATACGAGCAGTACTTC
CASSFVYGPSQYEQYF
>many|TRBV20-1|TRBD1|TRBJ1-1
TGCAGTGCCCAGACAGGGAATGAAGCTTTCTTT
CSAQTGNEAFF
>-|TRBV18|TRBD1|TRBJ2-5
TGTGCCAGCTCACAGCTACGGGACAGCCAAGAGACCCAGTACTTC
CASSQLRDSQETQYF